Sequencing of this T cell receptor (beta chain) was carried out in a study of shared clonotypes between healthy human individuals. Caucasian adults living in Nashville, Tennessee, provided all samples. Using immunoSEQ multiplex PCR, the repertoire was profiled, and TCRdb retains in-frame clones only, with some absent. The table records more than 1.2 million clones, less than 99% of them present only once. Worth noting for this clone: No antigen is known for it.

The study's findings and limits: The sampled material consisted only of blood, and tissue repertoires are likely to differ.

The source material was naive CD4+ T cells sorted from blood. The subset is: CD45RA+ positively selected. The TCR comes from a man in his thirties or forties in good health.

CDR3 residues: CASSPRRGLDTGELFF. The CDR3 DNA sequence: TGTGCCAGCTCACCACGGCGGGGTTTGGACACCGGGGAGCTGTTTTTT. The chain recombines TRBV18 with TRBJ2-2; D is perhaps TRBD2 (6 bases). The CDR3 runs 16 residues. The V end was cut by 1 base, the J end by 3 bases, with 12 bases between. Germline-derived CDR1 and CDR2 are KGHSH and LQKENI. Based on the CDR3 plus reference TRBV18 and TRBJ2-2, the full variable domain is NAGVMQNPRHLVRRRGQEARLRCSPMKGHSHVYWYRQLPEEGLKFMVYLQKENIIDESGMPKERFSAEFPKEGPSILRIQQVVRGDSAAYFCASSPRRGLDTGELFFGEGSRLTVL.